Presented here are 26 T cell receptor beta chains from one specimen sequenced in a study of T cells in Graves' hyperthyroidism and ophthalmopathy. Amplification of TCR beta CDR3 regions was performed using RNA transcripts as template. In the first-round RT-PCR of the TCR CDR3, the HTBI primer set was used. TCRdb recomputed calls from the multiplex PCR reads with MiXCR, one row per CDR3 protein. The sample records 250,000 or so distinct CDR3 sequences, around 15% being singletons. Sequencing was done on a sample of blood. These receptors all stem from a woman aged 18-29 years with Graves' ophthalmopathy.

Ten or more counts support this clonotype. The rearrangement links TRBV12-3 or TRBV12-4 to TRBJ2-7, with a tentative D call TRBD2 (6 bases). Trimming cost V 6 bases and J 3 bases, with 15 bases left between them. CDR3 length equals 14 residues. Written as DNA, the CDR3 is TGTGCCAGCAGGAGCCGGGAGCAAAGCTACGAGCAGTACTTC. Its protein is CASRSREQSYEQYF.

The chain recombines TRBV6-1 with TRBJ2-7; 7 positions agree with TRBD2. The CDR3 sequence is 15 residues long. Germline trimming cut 6 bases from V and 0 bases from J; bases unmatched to any gene: 8. Germline V lookup: CDR1 MNHNS, CDR2 SASEGT. The CDR3 reads CASRLTSASSYEQYF. CDR3 nucleotide sequence: TGTGCCAGCAGGCTAACTAGCGCGAGCTCCTACGAGCAGTACTTC.

The rearrangement links TRBV19 to TRBJ2-5; 10 bases line up with TRBD2. V lost 7 bases, J lost 5 bases, and 10 bases stayed unmatched. CDR3 size: 15 residues. Looked up from germline, CDR1 is LNHDA and CDR2 is SQIVND (reference sequence). CDR3 coding DNA: TGTGCCAGTACAATTAGCGGGAGGATGGGGGAGACCCAGTACTTC. As protein: CASTISGRMGETQYF. Full variable domain (missing parts from reference TRBV19 and TRBJ2-5): DGGITQSPKYLFRKEGQNVTLSCEQNLNHDAMYWYRQDPGQGLRLIYYSQIVNDFQKGDIAEGYSVSREKKESFPLTVTSAQKNPTAFYLCASTISGRMGETQYFGPGTRLLVL.

The chain recombines TRBV11-2 with TRBJ2-7; TRBD2 matches 12 bases. Per germline, CDR1 SGHAT and CDR2 FQNNGV. The ends lost 3 bases at V and 1 base at J; junction bases unmatched: 4. The CDR3 spans 16 residues. The CDR3 sequence is CASSFMTSGGSYEQYF. The CDR3 DNA reads TGTGCCAGCAGCTTTATGACTAGCGGGGGATCCTACGAGCAGTACTTC.

This clonotype was counted ten times or more. The V gene is TRBV5-1, the J gene TRBJ1-2; 8 nucleotides agree with TRBD1. The germline V gene has CDR1 SGHRS and CDR2 YFSETQ. The CDR3 runs to 11 residues. V trimming: 4 bases; J trimming: 7 bases; junction bases outside the gene matches: 0. CDR3 nucleotides: TGCGCCAGCAGCGACAGGGGTGGCTACACCTTC. Translation: CASSDRGGYTF.

This clonotype has at least ten counts. The chain is built from TRBV6-1 and TRBJ1-2; a weak D match, TRBD1 (5 bases). The germline V gene encodes CDR1 MNHNS and CDR2 SASEGT. The ends were cut back, 8 bases at V and 6 bases at J, with 13 bases in the middle. This CDR3 is built from 12 residues. CDR3 region: CASGGLLDGYTF. As DNA, the CDR3 is TGTGCCAGCGGGGGACTATTAGATGGCTACACCTTC.

This clonotype was seen ten or more times. The chain recombines TRBV28 with TRBJ2-2; 7 bases map to TRBD1. Germline V gene sequence: CDR1 MDHEN, CDR2 SYDVKM. J gave up 7 bases and V 4 bases, and 9 bases lay outside the gene matches. The CDR3 has 15 amino acids. The CDR3 nucleotides read TGTGCCAGCAGTTCCCGTGACAGGGTGGTCGGGGAGCTGTTTTTT. Amino acid sequence: CASSSRDRVVGELFF.

This chain joins TRBV5-6 and TRBJ2-5, with 7 nucleotides matching TRBD2. Germline loops: CDR1 SGHDT, CDR2 YYEEEE. CDR3 size: 14 residues. The ends lost 0 bases at V and 2 bases at J; junction bases unmatched: 1. This CDR3 is CASSLERGQETQYF. CDR3 nucleotides: TGTGCCAGCAGCTTGGAGCGGGGTCAAGAGACCCAGTACTTC.

The sample holds many counts of this clonotype. The rearrangement links TRBV28 to TRBJ2-7; TRBD2 agrees at 8 bases. The CDR3 has 14 amino acids. The junction had 6 bases not matched to a gene; V was cut back by 6 bases and J by 2 bases. Looked up from germline, CDR1 is MDHEN and CDR2 is SYDVKM. This chain's CDR3 is CASSPGGDAYEQYF. The CDR3 DNA sequence: TGTGCCAGCAGCCCGGGAGGGGATGCCTACGAGCAGTACTTC.

This chain uses TRBV6-4 with TRBJ1-1; D remains unclear. The CDR3 runs 12 residues. Germline values: CDR1 MRHNA, CDR2 SNTAGT. V shed 6 bases and J shed 7 bases, with 12 bases lying between them. Here the CDR3 DNA reads TGTGCCAGCAGCCACCCGACATTTGAAGCTTTCTTT. Protein: CASSHPTFEAFF.

This clonotype has a count of ten or more. The chain recombines TRBV19 with TRBJ2-1; maybe TRBD1 (6 bases). Germline V gene sequence: CDR1 LNHDA, CDR2 SQIVND (reference sequence). Trimming removed 7 bases at V and 1 base at J, with 11 bases between. The CDR3 extends over 14 amino acids. The CDR3 region has the DNA TGTGCCAGTACCCAACAGGGTTCCTACAATGAGCAGTTCTTC. As protein: CASTQQGSYNEQFF.

This clonotype was counted between two and nine times. This chain links TRBV6-2 or TRBV6-3 with TRBJ2-7; D is unresolved. Per the germline V gene, CDR1 is MNHEY and CDR2 is SVGEGT. The CDR3 loop spans 14 amino acids. Between the trimmed V and J ends, which lost 6 bases and 3 bases, there was a span of 15 bases. Written as DNA, the CDR3 is TGTGCCAGCAGCCCCTCGAAACTGAACTACGAGCAGTACTTC. Protein product: CASSPSKLNYEQYF.

The rearrangement uses TRBV3-1 and TRBJ1-2, with 7 bases matching TRBD1. There are 14 residues in the CDR3. Unmatched junction bases numbered 12, after V lost 8 bases and J lost 6 bases. The germline gives CDR1 LGHDT, CDR2 YNNKEL (reference sequence). The CDR3 DNA sequence: TGTGCCAGCCGGTCGAGGGGGCGCAGGGATGGCTACACCTTC. Protein sequence: CASRSRGRRDGYTF.

This clonotype was recorded at least ten times. J is TRBJ2-7 and V is TRBV11-2, with D perhaps matching TRBD1 or TRBD2 (6 bases each). Per the germline V gene, CDR1 is SGHAT and CDR2 is FQNNGV. V lost 2 bases and J lost 3, with 14 bases in between. This CDR3 spans 15 amino acids. In DNA form, the CDR3 reads TGTGCCAGCAGCTTATATAGGGGGGCCCGCTACGAGCAGTACTTC. Protein: CASSLYRGARYEQYF.

This clonotype was counted a few times. The chain joins TRBV24-1 to TRBJ2-2, with a possible D match to TRBD1 (5 bases). V was trimmed by 5 bases and J by 4 bases, leaving 13 bases between them. The germline V gene encodes CDR1 KGHDR and CDR2 SFDVKD. The CDR3 runs 15 residues. Here the CDR3 reads CATSGSRASTGELFF. The CDR3 nucleotides are TGTGCCACCAGTGGGAGCAGGGCGTCCACCGGGGAGCTGTTTTTT.

This clonotype was counted many times. The V gene is TRBV4-1, the J gene TRBJ2-5; D not certain. The V gene's germline CDR1 is MGHRA and CDR2 YSYEKL. Between the trimmed V and J ends, which lost 3 bases and 5 bases, there was a span of 16 bases. This CDR3 has 15 amino acids. CDR3 bases: TGCGCCAGCAGCCAGGTCCTCGCGTGGCGGGAGACCCAGTACTTC. Translation: CASSQVLAWRETQYF.

This clonotype was seen many times. The chain uses TRBV20-1 and TRBJ2-1, with D maybe TRBD1 (6 bases). The V end lost 5 bases, the J end lost 3 bases, and 11 bases lay between the germline ends. The CDR3 runs 13 residues. Germline CDR1 reads DFQATT; CDR2 reads SNEGSKA (reference sequence). The DNA of the CDR3 is TGCAGTGCTTTCAGACAGGACTACAATGAGCAGTTCTTC. Its protein product is CSAFRQDYNEQFF.

Many counts were recorded for this clonotype. The chain has TRBV12-3 or TRBV12-4 and TRBJ1-4; 7 nucleotides align to TRBD1. The CDR3 is 15 amino acids. Unmatched junction bases numbered 8, after V lost 7 bases and J lost 3 bases. This chain's CDR3 is CASTYSTGSNEKLFF. The CDR3 coding sequence is TGTGCCAGCACCTACTCGACAGGGTCTAATGAAAAACTGTTTTTT.

V usage is TRBV4-1 and J usage is TRBJ2-1, with 12 positions matching TRBD2. V was clipped by 5 bases and J by 10 bases; unmatched bases: 6. Germline V CDR1 and CDR2: MGHRA, YSYEKL. The CDR3 is made up of 14 amino acids. DNA for the CDR3: TGCGCCAGCAGCGCTAGCGGGGGGGCCGGGGAGCAGTTCTTC. Its protein product is CASSASGGAGEQFF.

The V gene is TRBV10-3, the J gene TRBJ2-7; D possibly uses TRBD1 or TRBD2 (5 bases each). The CDR3 is 14 amino acids. Per the germline V gene, CDR1 is ENHRY and CDR2 is SYGVKD. With 10 bases removed from V and 1 base from J, the gap between germline ends came to 17 bases. CDR3 region: CATKAGSGSYEQYF. DNA for the CDR3: TGTGCCACTAAAGCAGGGTCGGGGTCCTACGAGCAGTACTTC.

The chain is built from TRBV29-1 and TRBJ2-1; possibly TRBD1 for D (6 bases). Per germline, CDR1 SQVTM and CDR2 ANQGSEA. CDR3 size: 12 residues. V dropped 7 bases and J dropped 10 bases, with 17 bases sitting between them. This CDR3 is CSAGLQGREQFF. The CDR3 DNA follows: TGCAGCGCAGGGCTACAGGGTCGCGAGCAGTTCTTC.

This clonotype was recorded many times. The chain is built from TRBV4-1 and TRBJ2-7, with 9 positions matching TRBD1. Trimming took 4 bases from V and 0 from J; bases not matched to a gene: 10. Germline V gene sequence: CDR1 MGHRA, CDR2 YSYEKL. This CDR3 contains 17 residues. The CDR3 nucleotides are TGCGCCAGCAGCCGAGGAATAGACAGGGGGAGCTCCTACGAGCAGTACTTC. Amino acids: CASSRGIDRGSSYEQYF.

The chain links TRBV14 to TRBJ1-1; 9 nucleotides align to TRBD1. Per the germline V gene, CDR1 is SGHDN and CDR2 is FVKESK. This CDR3 region has 16 residues. Trimming took 2 bases from V and 2 from J; bases not matched to a gene: 6. The CDR3 spells CASSQRVTGGNTEAFF. The CDR3 DNA is TGTGCCAGCAGCCAAAGAGTGACAGGGGGAAACACTGAAGCTTTCTTT.

This clonotype has a count of ten or more. The chain employs TRBV2 and TRBJ2-5; the D is unclear. V gave up 4 bases and J gave up 1 base, with 7 bases separating them. There are 13 residues in the CDR3. From germline, CDR1 is SNHLY and CDR2 FYNNEI. CDR3 amino acids: CASSAQVQETQYF. CDR3 in DNA: TGTGCCAGCAGTGCCCAGGTCCAAGAGACCCAGTACTTC.

This clonotype was observed at least ten times. This chain uses TRBV30 with TRBJ1-5; D gene ambiguous. Trimming removed 2 bases from V and 6 bases from J, with 14 bases in between. Germline V gene sequence: CDR1 GTSNPN, CDR2 SVGIG (reference sequence). This CDR3 is built from 14 residues. The CDR3 sequence is CAWSSPGGLQPQHF. DNA for the CDR3: TGTGCCTGGAGTTCCCCGGGAGGGCTTCAGCCCCAGCATTTT.

Many counts were recorded for this clonotype. V gene TRBV13 combines with J gene TRBJ2-3; possibly TRBD2 for D (7 bases). CDR3 size: 15 residues. V lost 3 bases and J lost 6, with 16 bases in between. Per germline, CDR1 PRHDT and CDR2 FYEKMQ (reference sequence). The CDR3 sequence is CASSFGGGGGDTQYF. CDR3 DNA sequence: TGTGCCAGCAGCTTTGGAGGGGGGGGTGGGGATACGCAGTATTTT.